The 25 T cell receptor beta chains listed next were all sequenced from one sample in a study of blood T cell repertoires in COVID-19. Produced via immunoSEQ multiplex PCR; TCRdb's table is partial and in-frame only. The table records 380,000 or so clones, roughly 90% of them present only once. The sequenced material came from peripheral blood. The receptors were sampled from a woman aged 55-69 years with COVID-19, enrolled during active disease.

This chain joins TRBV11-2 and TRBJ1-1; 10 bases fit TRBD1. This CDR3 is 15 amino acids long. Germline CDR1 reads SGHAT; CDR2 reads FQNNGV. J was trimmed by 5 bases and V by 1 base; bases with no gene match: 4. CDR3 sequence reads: CASSLGQGAYTEAFF. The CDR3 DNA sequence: TGTGCCAGCAGCTTAGGACAGGGGGCGTATACTGAAGCTTTCTTT.

This chain's CDR3 is CASSSGQNNSPLHF. The CDR3 coding sequence is TGTGCCAGCAGCTCGGGACAGAATAATTCACCCCTCCACTTT. The chain uses TRBV7-9 and TRBJ1-6, with 7 positions matching TRBD1. V was clipped by 4 bases and J by 5 bases; unmatched bases: 2. Germline V gives CDR1 SEHNR, CDR2 FQNEAQ (reference sequence). The CDR3 runs to 14 residues.

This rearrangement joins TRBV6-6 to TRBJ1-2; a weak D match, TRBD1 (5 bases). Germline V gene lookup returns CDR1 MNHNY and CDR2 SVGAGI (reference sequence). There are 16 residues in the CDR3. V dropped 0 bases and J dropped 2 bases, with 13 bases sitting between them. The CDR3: CASSYSTGVTNYGYTF. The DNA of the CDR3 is TGTGCCAGCAGTTACTCTACGGGGGTGACCAACTATGGCTACACCTTC.

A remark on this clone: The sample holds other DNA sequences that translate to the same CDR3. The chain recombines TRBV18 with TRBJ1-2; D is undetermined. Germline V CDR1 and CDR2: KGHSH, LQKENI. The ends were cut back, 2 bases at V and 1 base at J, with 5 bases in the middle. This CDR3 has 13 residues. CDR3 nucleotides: TGTGCCAGCTCACCAGAGCGTAACTATGGCTACACCTTC. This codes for CASSPERNYGYTF.

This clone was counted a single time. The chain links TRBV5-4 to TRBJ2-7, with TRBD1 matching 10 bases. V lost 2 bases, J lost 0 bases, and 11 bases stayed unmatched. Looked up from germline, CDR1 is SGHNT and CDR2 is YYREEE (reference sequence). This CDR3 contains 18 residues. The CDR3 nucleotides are TGTGCCAGCAGCTTCCTGTCGTACCGGACAGGGGGCTCCTACGAGCAGTACTTC. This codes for CASSFLSYRTGGSYEQYF.

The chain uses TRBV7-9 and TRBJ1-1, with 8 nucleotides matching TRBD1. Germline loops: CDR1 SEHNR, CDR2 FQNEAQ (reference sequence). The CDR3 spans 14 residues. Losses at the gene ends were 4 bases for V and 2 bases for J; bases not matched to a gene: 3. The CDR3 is CASSSGQGNTEAFF. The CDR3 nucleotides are TGTGCCAGCAGCTCCGGACAGGGAAACACTGAAGCTTTCTTT.

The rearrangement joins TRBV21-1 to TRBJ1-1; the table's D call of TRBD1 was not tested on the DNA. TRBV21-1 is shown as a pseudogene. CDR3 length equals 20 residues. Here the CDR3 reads CASSKSTPGQGSLPDTEAFF. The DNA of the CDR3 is TGTGCCAGCAGCAAATCGACTCCGGGACAGGGGTCCCTCCCGGACACTGAAGCTTTCTTT.

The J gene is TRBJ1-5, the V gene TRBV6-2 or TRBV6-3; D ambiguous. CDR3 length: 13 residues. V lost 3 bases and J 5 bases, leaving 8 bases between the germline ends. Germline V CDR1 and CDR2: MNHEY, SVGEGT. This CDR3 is CASSYFGDQPQHF. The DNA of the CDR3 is TGTGCCAGCAGTTATTTTGGAGATCAGCCCCAGCATTTT.

The CDR3 region has the DNA TGCAGCGTTTGGGCGGGGGAGTCCAATGAGCAGTTCTTC. This sequence encodes CSVWAGESNEQFF. V gene TRBV29-1 combines with J gene TRBJ2-1; TRBD2 matches 7 bases. Per the germline V gene, CDR1 is SQVTM and CDR2 is ANQGSEA. This CDR3 contains 13 residues. The V and J ends lost 5 bases and 6 bases, in that order; junction bases with no gene match: 7.

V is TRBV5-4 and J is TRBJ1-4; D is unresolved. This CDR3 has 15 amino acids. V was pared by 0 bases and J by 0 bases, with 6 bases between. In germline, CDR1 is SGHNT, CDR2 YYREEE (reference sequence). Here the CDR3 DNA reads TGTGCCAGCAGCTTGGGCCCAGCAACTAATGAAAAACTGTTTTTT. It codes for CASSLGPATNEKLFF.

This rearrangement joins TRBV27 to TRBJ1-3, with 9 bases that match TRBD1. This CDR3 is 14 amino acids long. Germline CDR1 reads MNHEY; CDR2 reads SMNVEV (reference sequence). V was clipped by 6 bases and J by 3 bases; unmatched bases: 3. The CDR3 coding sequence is TGTGCCAGCAGGGGACAGGGCAGTGGAAACACCATATATTTT. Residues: CASRGQGSGNTIYF.

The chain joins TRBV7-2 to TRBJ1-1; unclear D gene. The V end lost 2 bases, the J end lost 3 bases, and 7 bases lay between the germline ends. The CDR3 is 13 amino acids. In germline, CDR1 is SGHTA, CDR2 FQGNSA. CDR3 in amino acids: CASSLLRDTEAFF. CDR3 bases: TGTGCCAGCAGCTTATTGAGGGACACTGAAGCTTTCTTT.

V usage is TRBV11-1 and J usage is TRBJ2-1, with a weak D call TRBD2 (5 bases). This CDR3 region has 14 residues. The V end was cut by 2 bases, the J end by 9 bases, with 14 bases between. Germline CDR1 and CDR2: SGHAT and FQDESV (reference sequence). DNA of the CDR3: TGTGCCAGCAGCTTACGCGGGCGTTTCGGTGAGCAGTTCTTC. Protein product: CASSLRGRFGEQFF.

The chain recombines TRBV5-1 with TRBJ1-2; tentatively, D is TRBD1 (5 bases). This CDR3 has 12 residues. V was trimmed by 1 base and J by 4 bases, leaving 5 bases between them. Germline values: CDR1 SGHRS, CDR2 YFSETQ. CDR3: CASSLTGYGYTF. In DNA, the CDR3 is TGCGCCAGCAGCTTGACAGGCTATGGCTACACCTTC.

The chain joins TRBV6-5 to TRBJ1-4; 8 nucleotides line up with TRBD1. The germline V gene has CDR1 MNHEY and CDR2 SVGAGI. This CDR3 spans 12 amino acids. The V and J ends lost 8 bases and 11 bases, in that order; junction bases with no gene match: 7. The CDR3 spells CASDGTGGKLFF. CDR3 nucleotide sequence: TGTGCCAGCGACGGGACAGGCGGGAAACTGTTTTTT.

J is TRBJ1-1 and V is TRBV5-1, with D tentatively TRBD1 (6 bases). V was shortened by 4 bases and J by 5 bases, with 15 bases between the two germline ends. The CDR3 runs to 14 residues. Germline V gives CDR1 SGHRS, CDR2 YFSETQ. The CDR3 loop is CASSLQGQSTEAFF. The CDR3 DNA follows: TGCGCCAGCAGCCTTCAGGGGCAATCTACTGAAGCTTTCTTT.

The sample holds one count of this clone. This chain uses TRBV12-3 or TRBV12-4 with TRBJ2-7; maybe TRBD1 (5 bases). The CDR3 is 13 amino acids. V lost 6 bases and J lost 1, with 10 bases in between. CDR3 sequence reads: CASSPRGSYEQYF. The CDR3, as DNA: TGTGCCAGCAGCCCAAGGGGATCCTACGAGCAGTACTTC.

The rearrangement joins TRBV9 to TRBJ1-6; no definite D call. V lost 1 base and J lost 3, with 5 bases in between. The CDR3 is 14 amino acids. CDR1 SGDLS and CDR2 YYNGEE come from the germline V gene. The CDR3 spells CASSVQVYNSPLHF. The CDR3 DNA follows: TGTGCCAGCAGCGTACAGGTCTATAATTCACCCCTCCACTTT.

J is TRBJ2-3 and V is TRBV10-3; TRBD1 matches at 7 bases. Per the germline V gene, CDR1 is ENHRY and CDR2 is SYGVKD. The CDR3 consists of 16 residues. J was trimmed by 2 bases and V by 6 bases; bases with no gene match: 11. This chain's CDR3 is CAIRGIGDRATDTQYF. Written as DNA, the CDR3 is TGTGCCATCAGAGGCATCGGGGACAGAGCCACAGATACGCAGTATTTT.

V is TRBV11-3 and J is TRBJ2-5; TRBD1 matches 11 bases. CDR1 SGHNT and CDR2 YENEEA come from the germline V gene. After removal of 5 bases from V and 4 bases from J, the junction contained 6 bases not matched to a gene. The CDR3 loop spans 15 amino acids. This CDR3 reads CASSRTGTGGETQYF. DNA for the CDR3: TGTGCCAGCAGCCGTACCGGGACAGGGGGAGAGACCCAGTACTTC.

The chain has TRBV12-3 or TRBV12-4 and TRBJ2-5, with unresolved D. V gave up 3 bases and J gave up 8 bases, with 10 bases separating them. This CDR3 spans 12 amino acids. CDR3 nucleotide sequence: TGTGCCAGCAGTTTCTTAAGGAGAACCCAGTACTTC. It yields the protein CASSFLRRTQYF.

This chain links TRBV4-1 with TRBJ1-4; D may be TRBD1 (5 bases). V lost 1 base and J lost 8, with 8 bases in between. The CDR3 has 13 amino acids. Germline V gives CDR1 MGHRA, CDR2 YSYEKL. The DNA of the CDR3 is TGCGCCAGCAGCCAAGTAGCAGGGGAAAAACTGTTTTTT. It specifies CASSQVAGEKLFF.

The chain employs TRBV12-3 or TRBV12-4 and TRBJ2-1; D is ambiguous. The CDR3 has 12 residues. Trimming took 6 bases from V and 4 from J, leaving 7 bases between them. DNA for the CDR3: TGTGCCAGCAGGCCAGATTACAATGAGCAGTTCTTC. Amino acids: CASRPDYNEQFF.

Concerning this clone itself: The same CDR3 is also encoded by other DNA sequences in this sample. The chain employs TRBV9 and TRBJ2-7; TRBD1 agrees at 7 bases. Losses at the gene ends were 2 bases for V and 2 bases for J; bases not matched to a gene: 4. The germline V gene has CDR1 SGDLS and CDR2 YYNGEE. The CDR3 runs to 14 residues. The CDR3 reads CASSVGQGAYEQYF. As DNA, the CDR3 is TGTGCCAGCAGCGTCGGGCAGGGGGCCTACGAGCAGTACTTC.

The CDR3 DNA follows: TGTGCCAGCAGCCCACTAGCGGGGAACCAAGAGACCCAGTACTTC. Its protein product is CASSPLAGNQETQYF. J is TRBJ2-5 and V is TRBV3-1 (or the pseudogene TRBV3-2); TRBD2 matches at 10 bases. The CDR3 totals 15 residues. The ends lost 4 bases at V and 0 bases at J; junction bases unmatched: 2. Germline values: CDR1 LGHDT, CDR2 YNNKEL (reference sequence).